Listed below are T cell receptor beta chains from one sample, sequenced in a study of T cell repertoires in cytomegalovirus infection. A single record per CDR3 protein comes from TCRdb applying MiXCR to the reads. The sample comprises more than 400,000 distinct CDR3 sequences, around 27% of which are singletons, and under 15% rests with the top ten. The sample taken for sequencing was PBMCs. The receptors here all came from a human donor in good health (CMV status not recorded). Some clones in this sample may be carry-over from other donors' samples. The CDR3 runs from the conserved cysteine through the conserved F or W. The D gene is left open where the match is weak. Clone size is stated in some rows and not others, as once, few, many or a class when expanded.

16	TRBV7-2	.	TRBJ2-4	.	TGTGCCAGCAGCTTAAGTCAGGCGGGTTCCAAAAACATTCAGTACTTC	CASSLSQAGSKNIQYF
14	TRBV6-6	TRBD1	TRBJ2-7	.	TGTGCCAGCAGTTACGGGGGACAGGGGGTCGAGCAGTACTTC	CASSYGGQGVEQYF
16	TRBV20-1	.	TRBJ2-6	.	TGCAGTGCTAGAGATTGGGGCGGTCCTGGGGCCAACGTCCTGACTTTC	CSARDWGGPGANVLTF
12	TRBV12-3/TRBV12-4	.	TRBJ1-5	few	TGTGCCAGCAGCGATTTTAATCAGCCCCAGCATTTT	CASSDFNQPQHF
15	TRBV28	TRBD1	TRBJ2-5	.	TGTGCCAGCAGTTTAAACAGGGGTGGGGTAGAGACCCAGTACTTC	CASSLNRGGVETQYF
13	TRBV6-5	.	TRBJ1-5	.	TGTGCCAGCAGTCGGACGCTGGGTCAGCCCCAGCATTTT	CASSRTLGQPQHF
13	TRBV19	.	TRBJ2-7	many	TGTGCCAGTAACCCCCGCGGGGAAAACGAGCAGTACTTC	CASNPRGENEQYF
12	TRBV6-2/TRBV6-3	.	TRBJ1-2	few	TGTGCCAGCAGTCACCCGGACGGCGCCTACACCTTC	CASSHPDGAYTF
14	TRBV18	.	TRBJ2-4	.	TGTGCCAGCTCACCTCAAAGCGGGAAAAACATTCAGTACTTC	CASSPQSGKNIQYF
11	TRBV6-1	.	TRBJ1-1	few	TGTGCCAGCAATGGGGCGACTGAAGCTTTCTTT	CASNGATEAFF
16	TRBV28	.	TRBJ2-1	.	TGTGCCAGCAGACTTGCGGGAAGAGGTGGTAGGGATGAGCAGTTCTTC	CASRLAGRGGRDEQFF
14	TRBV18	.	TRBJ2-7	.	TGTGCCAGCTCACCACCTGCGACCATCCACGAGCAGTACTTC	CASSPPATIHEQYF
13	TRBV4-2	TRBD2	TRBJ2-3	few	TGTGCCAGCAGCCAAGAGGACGGGACTAGTATGTATTTT	CASSQEDGTSMYF
16	TRBV7-2	.	TRBJ1-2	.	TGTACCAGCAGCCCGGACGGGATGATTTCTAACTATGGCTACACCTTC	CTSSPDGMISNYGYTF
14	TRBV4-2	.	TRBJ1-4	.	TGTGCCAGCAGCGGGCCTACAACTAATGAAAAACTGTTTTTT	CASSGPTTNEKLFF
15	TRBV28	TRBD2	TRBJ2-7	many	TGTGCCAGCAGTACTCCGGGACTAGCGGGACGCGAGCAGTACTTC	CASSTPGLAGREQYF
15	TRBV7-2	.	TRBJ2-3	.	TGTGCCAGCAGCGAACAGGAAAGTTACACAGATACGCAGTATTTT	CASSEQESYTDTQYF
17	TRBV6-1	TRBD2	TRBJ2-2	few	TGTGCCAGCAGCTCGACTAGCGGGAGGGCGGTCACCGGGGAGCTGTTTTTT	CASSSTSGRAVTGELFF
14	TRBV6-2/TRBV6-3	.	TRBJ2-1	few	TGTGCCAGCAGCCCTGGGGGGTACTACAATGAGCAGTTCTTC	CASSPGGYYNEQFF
15	TRBV18	TRBD2	TRBJ2-3	.	TGTGCCAGCTCAACCCCGGTAGCGGGGGCAGATACGCAGTATTTT	CASSTPVAGADTQYF
15	TRBV4-1	.	TRBJ1-2	.	TGCGCCAGCAGCCCATCGACAGCATCATCCTATGGCTACACCTTC	CASSPSTASSYGYTF
14	TRBV6-5	TRBD2	TRBJ2-5	few	TGTGCCAGCACCAGAAGGACTAGCGGGGAGACCCAGTACTTC	CASTRRTSGETQYF
16	TRBV19	.	TRBJ1-1	.	TGTGCCAGTAGTATGGGGGAGGACCCCCGGAGAACTGAAGCTTTCTTT	CASSMGEDPRRTEAFF
18	TRBV19	TRBD1	TRBJ1-1	.	TGTGCCAGTAGTATAGCTTCTAGGAGGGGGCGCGAGTTCACTGAAGCTTTCTTT	CASSIASRRGREFTEAFF
15	TRBV7-2	.	TRBJ2-3	.	TGTGCCAGCAGCTTAGAGGCGGTAGCGAGGGGTACGCAGTATTTT	CASSLEAVARGTQYF
15	TRBV28	TRBD1	TRBJ1-5	.	TGTGCCAGCAGTCGCTCAGACAGGGTCCATCAGCCCCAGCATTTT	CASSRSDRVHQPQHF
19	TRBV6-6	TRBD1	TRBJ1-2	.	TGTGCCAGCAGTTACTCGATACTACAGACGGGACAGCCTAACTATGGCTACACCTTC	CASSYSILQTGQPNYGYTF
13	TRBV6-1	.	TRBJ1-1	.	TGTGCCATCGCCCCCACATTGTACACTGAAGCTTTCTTT	CAIAPTLYTEAFF
16	TRBV19	.	TRBJ1-4	few	TGTGCCAGTAGTGCCGGCGACAGGCTAATTAATGAAAAACTGTTTTTT	CASSAGDRLINEKLFF
13	TRBV7-9	.	TRBJ2-5	.	TGTGCCAGCAGCTTAGCACCTTCCGGGACCCAGTACTTC	CASSLAPSGTQYF
12	TRBV6-5	.	TRBJ2-1	few	TGTGCCAGCAGTTACACGAGTCATGAGCAGTTCTTC	CASSYTSHEQFF
13	TRBV20-1	.	TRBJ1-1	.	TGCAGTGCTGGCAACAGGATGAACACTGAAGCTTTCTTT	CSAGNRMNTEAFF
14	TRBV5-1	TRBD1	TRBJ1-4	few	TGCGCCAGCAGGACCGGGACAGCCGGTGGGAAACTGTTTTTT	CASRTGTAGGKLFF
13	TRBV27	.	TRBJ2-1	.	TGTGCCAGCAGTTTAGGTCCGGGTAGTGAGCAGTTCTTC	CASSLGPGSEQFF
13	TRBV2	.	TRBJ2-3	.	TGTGCCAGCAACCGCGGGGCCGCAGATACGCAGTATTTT	CASNRGAADTQYF
12	TRBV12-3/TRBV12-4	.	TRBJ2-7	.	TGTGCCAGCAGTTTAGGGGGCTCCGAGCAGTACTTC	CASSLGGSEQYF
13	TRBV6-5	.	TRBJ1-1	.	TGTGCCAGCACTCTACAGGGTTCGACTGCAGCTTTCTTT	CASTLQGSTAAFF
15	TRBV6-2/TRBV6-3	.	TRBJ2-4	.	TGTGCCAGCAGTCTCCGAGCGGGTCTGAGGGACATTCAGTACTTC	CASSLRAGLRDIQYF
18	TRBV4-3	TRBD2	TRBJ2-5	many	TGCGCCAGCAGCCAAGATCGGGTGGCGGGAGGTGGTCGAGAGACCCAGTACTTC	CASSQDRVAGGGRETQYF
14	TRBV12-3/TRBV12-4	TRBD2	TRBJ2-3	few	TGTGCCAGCCCTGGCGCGGGGGGCACAGATACGCAGTATTTT	CASPGAGGTDTQYF